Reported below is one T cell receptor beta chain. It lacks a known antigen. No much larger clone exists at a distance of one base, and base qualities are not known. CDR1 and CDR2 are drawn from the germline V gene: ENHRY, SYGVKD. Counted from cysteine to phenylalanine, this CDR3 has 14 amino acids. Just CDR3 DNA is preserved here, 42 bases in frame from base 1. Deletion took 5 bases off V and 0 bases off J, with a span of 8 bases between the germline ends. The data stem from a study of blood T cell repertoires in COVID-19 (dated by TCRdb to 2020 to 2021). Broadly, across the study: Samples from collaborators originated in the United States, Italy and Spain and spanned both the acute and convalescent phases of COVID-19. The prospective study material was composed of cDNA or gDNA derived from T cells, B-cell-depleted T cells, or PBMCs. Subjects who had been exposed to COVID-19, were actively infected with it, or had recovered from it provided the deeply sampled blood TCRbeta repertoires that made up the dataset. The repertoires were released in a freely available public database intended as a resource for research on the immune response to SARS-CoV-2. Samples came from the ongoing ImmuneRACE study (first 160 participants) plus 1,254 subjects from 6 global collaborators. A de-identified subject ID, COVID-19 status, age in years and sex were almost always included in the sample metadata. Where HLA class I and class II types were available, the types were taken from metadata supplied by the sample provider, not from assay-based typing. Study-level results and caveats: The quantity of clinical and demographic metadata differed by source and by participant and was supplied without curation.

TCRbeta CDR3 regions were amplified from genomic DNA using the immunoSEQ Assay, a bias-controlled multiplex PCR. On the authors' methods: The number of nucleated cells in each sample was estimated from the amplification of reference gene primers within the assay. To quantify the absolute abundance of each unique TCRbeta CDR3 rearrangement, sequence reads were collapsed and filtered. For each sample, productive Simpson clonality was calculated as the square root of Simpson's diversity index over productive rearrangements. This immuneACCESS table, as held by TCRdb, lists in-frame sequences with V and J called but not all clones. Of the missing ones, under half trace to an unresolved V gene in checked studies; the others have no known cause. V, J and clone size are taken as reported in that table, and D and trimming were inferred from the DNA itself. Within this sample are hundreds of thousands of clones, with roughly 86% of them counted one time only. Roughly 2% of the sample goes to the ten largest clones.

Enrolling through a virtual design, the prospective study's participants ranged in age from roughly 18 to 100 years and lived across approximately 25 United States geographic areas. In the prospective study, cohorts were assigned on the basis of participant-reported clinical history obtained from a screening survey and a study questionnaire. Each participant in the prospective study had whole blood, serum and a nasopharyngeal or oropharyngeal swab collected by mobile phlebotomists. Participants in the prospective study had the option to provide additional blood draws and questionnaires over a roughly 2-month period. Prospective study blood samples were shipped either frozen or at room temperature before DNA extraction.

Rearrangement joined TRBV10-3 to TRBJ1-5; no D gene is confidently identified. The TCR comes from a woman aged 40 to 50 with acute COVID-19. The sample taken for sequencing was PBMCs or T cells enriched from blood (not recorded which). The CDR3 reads CAISLEYSNQPQHF. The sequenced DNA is TGTGCCATCAGTCTCGAGTATAGCAATCAGCCCCAGCATTTT.